This T cell receptor beta chain was identified during a study of cytomegalovirus exposure and HLA in healthy donors. General observations from the study: What TCR beta sequences reportedly achieved was accurate prediction of HLA-A and HLA-B alleles in most subjects. Later on, an analysis found that several of the most significant clusters appeared to be linked to common viral pathogens, which included parvovirus B19. Researchers catalogued approximately 170 TCR beta chains as cytomegalovirus-associated.

The PCR ran on 60 Vbeta and 13 Jbeta primers. Data came from immunoSEQ multiplex PCR; TCRdb stores just in-frame clones and leaves some out. The sample lists approximately 110,000 clones, 73% occurring once. A word on this clone: Its cognate antigen is unknown.

V lost 1 base and J lost 3, with 15 bases in between. This CDR3 contains 16 residues. Germline V gene data show CDR1 as KGHSH and CDR2 as LQKENI. J is TRBJ1-1 and V is TRBV18; the D is unclear. The sample was PBMCs. This sequence originates from a woman in her 30s in good health and CMV-seronegative. The CDR3 DNA reads TGTGCCAGCTCACCACAGGTTAGACCCGGGGACACTGAAGCTTTCTTT. Its protein is CASSPQVRPGDTEAFF.